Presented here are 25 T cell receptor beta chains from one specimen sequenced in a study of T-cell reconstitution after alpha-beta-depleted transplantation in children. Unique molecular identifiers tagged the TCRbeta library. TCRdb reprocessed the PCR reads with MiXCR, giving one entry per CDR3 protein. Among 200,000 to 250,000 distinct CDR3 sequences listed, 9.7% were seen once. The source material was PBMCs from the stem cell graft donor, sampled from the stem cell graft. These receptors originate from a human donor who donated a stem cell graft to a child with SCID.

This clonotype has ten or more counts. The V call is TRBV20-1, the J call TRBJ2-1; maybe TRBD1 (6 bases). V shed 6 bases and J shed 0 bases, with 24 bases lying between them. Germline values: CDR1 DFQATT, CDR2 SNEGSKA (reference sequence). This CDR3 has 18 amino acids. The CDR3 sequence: CSATNRGRGWSSYNEQFF. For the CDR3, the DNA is TGCAGTGCCACCAATCGGGGCAGGGGATGGAGCTCCTACAATGAGCAGTTCTTC.

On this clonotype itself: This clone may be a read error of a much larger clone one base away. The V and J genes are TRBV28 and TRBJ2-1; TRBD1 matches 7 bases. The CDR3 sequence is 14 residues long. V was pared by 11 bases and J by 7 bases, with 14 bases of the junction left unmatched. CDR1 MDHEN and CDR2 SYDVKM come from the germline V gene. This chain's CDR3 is CAVSGTAKINEQFF. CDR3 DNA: TGTGCCGTCTCCGGGACAGCTAAAATAAATGAGCAGTTCTTC.

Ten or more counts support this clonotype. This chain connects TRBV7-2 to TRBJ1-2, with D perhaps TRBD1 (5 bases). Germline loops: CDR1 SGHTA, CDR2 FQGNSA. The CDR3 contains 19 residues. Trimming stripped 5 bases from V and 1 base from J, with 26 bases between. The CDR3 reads CASSRNWASGTAVNYGYTF. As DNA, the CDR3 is TGTGCCAGCAGCCGAAATTGGGCTTCCGGGACCGCGGTTAACTATGGCTACACCTTC.

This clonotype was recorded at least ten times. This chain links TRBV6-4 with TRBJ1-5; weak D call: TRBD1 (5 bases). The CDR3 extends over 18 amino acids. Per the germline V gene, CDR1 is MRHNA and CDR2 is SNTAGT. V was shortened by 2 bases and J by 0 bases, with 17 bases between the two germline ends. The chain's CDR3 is CASSDGQLGFYSNQPQHF. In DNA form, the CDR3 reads TGTGCCAGCAGTGACGGACAACTCGGATTTTATAGCAATCAGCCCCAGCATTTT.

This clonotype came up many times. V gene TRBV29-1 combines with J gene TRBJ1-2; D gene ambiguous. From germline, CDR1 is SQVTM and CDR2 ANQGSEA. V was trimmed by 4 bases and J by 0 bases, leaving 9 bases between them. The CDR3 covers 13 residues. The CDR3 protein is CSVGVRTNYGYTF. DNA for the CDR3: TGCAGCGTTGGGGTCAGGACTAACTATGGCTACACCTTC.

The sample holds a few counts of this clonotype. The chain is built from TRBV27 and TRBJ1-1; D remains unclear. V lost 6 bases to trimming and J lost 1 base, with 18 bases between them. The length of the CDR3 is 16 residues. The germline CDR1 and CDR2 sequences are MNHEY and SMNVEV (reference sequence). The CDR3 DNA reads TGTGCCAGCAGACACCCGGCGGCTACGGGGAACACTGAAGCTTTCTTT. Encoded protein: CASRHPAATGNTEAFF.

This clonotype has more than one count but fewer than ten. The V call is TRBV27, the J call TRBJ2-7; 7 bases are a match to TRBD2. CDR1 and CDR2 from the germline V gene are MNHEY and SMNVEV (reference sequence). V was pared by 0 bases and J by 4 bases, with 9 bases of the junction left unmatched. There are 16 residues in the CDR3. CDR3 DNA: TGTGCCAGCAGTTTATCGTTTCGGGGGGTGCTATACGAGCAGTACTTC. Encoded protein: CASSLSFRGVLYEQYF.

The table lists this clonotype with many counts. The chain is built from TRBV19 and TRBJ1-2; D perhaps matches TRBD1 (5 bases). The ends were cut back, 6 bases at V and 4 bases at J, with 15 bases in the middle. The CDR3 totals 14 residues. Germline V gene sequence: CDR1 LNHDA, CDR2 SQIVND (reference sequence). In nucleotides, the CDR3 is TGTGCCAGTAGGGACCCGACAGAAGTCTATGGCTACACCTTC. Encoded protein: CASRDPTEVYGYTF.

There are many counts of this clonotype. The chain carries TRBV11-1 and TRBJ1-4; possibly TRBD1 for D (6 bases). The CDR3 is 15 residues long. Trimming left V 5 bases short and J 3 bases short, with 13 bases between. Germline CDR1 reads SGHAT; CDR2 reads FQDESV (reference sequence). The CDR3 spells CASSIQTGANEKLFF. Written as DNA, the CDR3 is TGTGCCAGCAGCATCCAGACAGGAGCTAATGAAAAACTGTTTTTT.

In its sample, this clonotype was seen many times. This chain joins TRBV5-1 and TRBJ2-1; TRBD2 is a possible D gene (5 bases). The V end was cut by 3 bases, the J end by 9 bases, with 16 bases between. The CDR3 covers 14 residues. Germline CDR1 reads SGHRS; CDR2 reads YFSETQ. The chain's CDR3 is CASSWGSPRGEQFF. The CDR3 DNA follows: TGCGCCAGCAGCTGGGGTTCGCCACGGGGTGAGCAGTTCTTC.

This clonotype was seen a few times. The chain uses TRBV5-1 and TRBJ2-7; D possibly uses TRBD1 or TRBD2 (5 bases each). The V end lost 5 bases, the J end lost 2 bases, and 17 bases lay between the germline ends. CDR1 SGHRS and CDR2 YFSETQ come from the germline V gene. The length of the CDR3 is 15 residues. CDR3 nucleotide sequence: TGCGCCAGCAGAAAAAACCGGGACGGAGCCTACGAGCAGTACTTC. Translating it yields CASRKNRDGAYEQYF.

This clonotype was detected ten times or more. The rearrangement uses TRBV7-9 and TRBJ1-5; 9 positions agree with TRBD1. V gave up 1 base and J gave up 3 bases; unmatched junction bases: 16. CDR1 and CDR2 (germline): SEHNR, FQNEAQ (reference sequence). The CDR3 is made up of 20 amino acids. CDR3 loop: CASSLVQGTGRPMDNQPQHF. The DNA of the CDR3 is TGTGCCAGCAGCTTAGTTCAGGGGACAGGGAGACCTATGGACAATCAGCCCCAGCATTTT. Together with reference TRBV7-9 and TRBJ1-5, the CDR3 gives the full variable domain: DTGVSQNPRHKITKRGQNVTFRCDPISEHNRLYWYRQTLGQGPEFLTYFQNEAQLEKSRLLSDRFSAERPKGSFSTLEIQRTEQGDSAMYLCASSLVQGTGRPMDNQPQHFGDGTRLSIL.

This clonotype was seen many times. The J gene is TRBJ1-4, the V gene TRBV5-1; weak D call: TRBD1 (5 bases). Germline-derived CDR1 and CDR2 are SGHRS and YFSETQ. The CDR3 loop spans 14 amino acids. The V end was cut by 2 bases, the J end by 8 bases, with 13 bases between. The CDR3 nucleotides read TGCGCCAGCAGCTTTCAGGGTGAGAGAGAAAAACTGTTTTTT. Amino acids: CASSFQGEREKLFF. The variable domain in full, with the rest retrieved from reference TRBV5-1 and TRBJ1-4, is KAGVTQTPRYLIKTRGQQVTLSCSPISGHRSVSWYQQTPGQGLQFLFEYFSETQRNKGNFPGRFSGRQFSNSRSEMNVSTLELGDSALYLCASSFQGEREKLFFGSGTQLSVL.

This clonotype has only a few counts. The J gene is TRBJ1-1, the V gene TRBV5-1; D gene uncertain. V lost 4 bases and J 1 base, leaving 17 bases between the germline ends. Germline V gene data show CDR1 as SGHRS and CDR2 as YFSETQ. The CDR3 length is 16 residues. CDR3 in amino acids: CASSPRVEGRNTEAFF. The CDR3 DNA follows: TGCGCCAGCAGCCCACGTGTTGAGGGCCGGAACACTGAAGCTTTCTTT.

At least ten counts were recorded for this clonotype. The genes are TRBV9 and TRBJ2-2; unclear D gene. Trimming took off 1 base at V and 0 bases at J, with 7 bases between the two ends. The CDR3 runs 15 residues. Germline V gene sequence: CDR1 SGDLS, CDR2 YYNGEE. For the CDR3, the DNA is TGTGCCAGCAGCGTACTAGGGTCGAACACCGGGGAGCTGTTTTTT. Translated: CASSVLGSNTGELFF. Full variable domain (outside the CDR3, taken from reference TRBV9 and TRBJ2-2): DSGVTQTPKHLITATGQRVTLRCSPRSGDLSVYWYQQSLDQGLQFLIQYYNGEERAKGNILERFSAQQFPDLHSELNLSSLELGDSALYFCASSVLGSNTGELFFGEGSRLTVL.

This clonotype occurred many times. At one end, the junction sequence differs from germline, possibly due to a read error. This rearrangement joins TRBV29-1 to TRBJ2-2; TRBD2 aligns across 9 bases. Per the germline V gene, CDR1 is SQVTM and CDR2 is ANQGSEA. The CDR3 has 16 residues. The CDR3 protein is CSVASNGLARSGELFF. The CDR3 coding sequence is TGCAGCGTTGCCTCAAACGGACTAGCGAGGTCCGGGGAGCTTTTTTTT.

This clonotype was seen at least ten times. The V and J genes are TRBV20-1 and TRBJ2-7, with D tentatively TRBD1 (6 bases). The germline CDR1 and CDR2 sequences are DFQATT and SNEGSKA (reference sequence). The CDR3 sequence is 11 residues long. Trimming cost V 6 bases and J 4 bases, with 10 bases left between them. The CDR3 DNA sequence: TGCAGTGCGCGACAGGCTTACGAGCAGTACTTC. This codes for CSARQAYEQYF.

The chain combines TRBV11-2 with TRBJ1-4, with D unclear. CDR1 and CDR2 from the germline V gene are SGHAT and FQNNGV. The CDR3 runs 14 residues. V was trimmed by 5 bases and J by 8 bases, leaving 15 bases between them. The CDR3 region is CASSPGPKSEKLFF. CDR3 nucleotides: TGTGCCAGCAGCCCAGGCCCGAAGAGCGAAAAACTGTTTTTT. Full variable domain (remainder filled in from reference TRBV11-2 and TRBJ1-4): EAGVAQSPRYKIIEKRQSVAFWCNPISGHATLYWYQQILGQGPKLLIQFQNNGVVDDSQLPKDRFSAERLKGVDSTLKIQPAKLEDSAVYLCASSPGPKSEKLFFGSGTQLSVL.

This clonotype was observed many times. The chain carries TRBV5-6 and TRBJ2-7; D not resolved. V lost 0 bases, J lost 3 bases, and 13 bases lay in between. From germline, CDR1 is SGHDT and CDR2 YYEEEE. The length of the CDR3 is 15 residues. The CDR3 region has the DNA TGTGCCAGCAGCTTGGCGGTCGCCGGCATCTACGAGCAGTACTTC. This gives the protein CASSLAVAGIYEQYF.

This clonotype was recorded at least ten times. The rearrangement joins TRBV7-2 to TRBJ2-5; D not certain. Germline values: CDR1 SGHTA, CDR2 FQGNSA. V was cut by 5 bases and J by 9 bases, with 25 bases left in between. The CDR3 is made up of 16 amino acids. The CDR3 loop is CASSRKRAISPIAQYF. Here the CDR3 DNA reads TGTGCCAGCAGCAGAAAGAGAGCGATTAGCCCGATCGCCCAGTACTTC.

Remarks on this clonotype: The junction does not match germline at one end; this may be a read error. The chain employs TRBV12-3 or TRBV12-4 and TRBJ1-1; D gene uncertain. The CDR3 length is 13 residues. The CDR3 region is CASSLGFRPEAFF. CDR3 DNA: TGTGCCAGCAGCTTAGGGTTCCGCCCTGAAGCTTTCTTT.

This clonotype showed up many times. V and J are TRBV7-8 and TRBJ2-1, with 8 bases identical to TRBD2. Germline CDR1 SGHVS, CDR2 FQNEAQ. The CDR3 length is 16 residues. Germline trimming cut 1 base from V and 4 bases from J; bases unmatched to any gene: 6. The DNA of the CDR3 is TGTGCCAGCAGCTTAGATCGGGGGGGGCCGTACAATGAGCAGTTCTTC. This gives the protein CASSLDRGGPYNEQFF.

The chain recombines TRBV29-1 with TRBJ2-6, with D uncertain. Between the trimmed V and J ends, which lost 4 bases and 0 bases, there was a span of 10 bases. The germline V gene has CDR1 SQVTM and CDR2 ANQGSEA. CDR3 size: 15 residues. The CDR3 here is CSVVSWGSGANVLTF. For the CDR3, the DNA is TGCAGCGTTGTGTCGTGGGGCTCTGGGGCCAACGTCCTGACTTTC.

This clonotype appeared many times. The CDR3 sequence is CSAKLRQGAFQPQHF. The CDR3 DNA sequence: TGCAGTGCTAAGCTTCGACAGGGGGCCTTTCAGCCCCAGCATTTT. The chain joins TRBV20-1 to TRBJ1-5; the match to TRBD1 covers 10 bases. The junction had 9 bases not matched to a gene; V was cut back by 4 bases and J by 6 bases. CDR1 and CDR2 from the germline V gene are DFQATT and SNEGSKA (reference sequence). This CDR3 spans 15 amino acids.

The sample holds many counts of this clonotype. CDR3 sequence: CASSPRVLMEGTEQYF. The CDR3, as DNA: TGCGCCAGCAGCCCCCGAGTACTAATGGAGGGTACCGAGCAGTACTTC. The rearrangement uses TRBV5-1 and TRBJ2-7; D might be TRBD2 (6 bases). This CDR3 is built from 16 residues. The V end lost 4 bases, the J end lost 6 bases, and 23 bases lay between the germline ends. Germline-derived CDR1 and CDR2 are SGHRS and YFSETQ. Full variable domain (rest looked up from reference TRBV5-1 and TRBJ2-7): KAGVTQTPRYLIKTRGQQVTLSCSPISGHRSVSWYQQTPGQGLQFLFEYFSETQRNKGNFPGRFSGRQFSNSRSEMNVSTLELGDSALYLCASSPRVLMEGTEQYFGPGTRLTVT.